This TCR beta chain was obtained from a study of T cell responses to AZD1222 COVID-19 vaccine. The table came from immunoSEQ multiplex PCR; TCRdb's copy has only in-frame clones and leaves some out. The table lists 90,000 to 150,000 clones, more than 75% of them singletons. Concerning this clone: As yet, its antigen is unknown.

Study-wide findings and caveats: A mostly white British donor set with more females was recruited, and clonal diversity was possibly underestimated. Distributed over spike, vaccine-associated CD4 TCRs predominated at 160-218 and 743-854.

Trimming pared 2 bases from V and 1 base from J, leaving 9 bases between. CDR3 length: 14 amino acids. Germline V gene lookup returns CDR1 SGHDT and CDR2 YYEEEE. Sequences were derived from peripheral blood, sampled on day 0 of AZD1222 vaccination. This sequence was found in an adult in good health. This chain uses TRBV5-6 with TRBJ1-2; no clear D. CDR3 coding DNA: TGTGCCAGCAGCTTCGAAGTAAATAACTATGGCTACACCTTC. It specifies CASSFEVNNYGYTF.